The 26 T cell receptor beta chains below all came from one sample that was sequenced in a study of shared clonotypes between healthy human individuals. It was CD45RO-negative cells, positively selected for CCR7, that made up naive CD8 cells, with terminally differentiated effector memory CD45RA+ cells excluded. TCRdb's copy holds only in-frame clones and misses some; the assay was immunoSEQ multiplex PCR. The repertoire includes about 800,000 clones, 90% to 98% of them detected once, and less than 0.25% sits in the top ten. Material for sequencing was naive CD8+ T cells sorted from blood. The source of these receptors is a man aged 25 to 40 in good health.

This clone is a singleton in its sample. The chain recombines TRBV9 with TRBJ2-5, with D possibly matching TRBD1 (5 bases). V was pared by 0 bases and J by 5 bases, with 14 bases between. The germline V gene has CDR1 SGDLS and CDR2 YYNGEE. The CDR3 has 15 residues. CDR3 sequence reads: CASSVGARAGETQYF. In DNA, the CDR3 is TGTGCCAGCAGCGTAGGTGCTCGCGCAGGGGAGACCCAGTACTTC.

This chain uses TRBV6-5 with TRBJ1-2, with 10 bases identical to TRBD1. CDR3 length equals 15 residues. V was pared by 0 bases and J by 7 bases, with 5 bases of the junction left unmatched. The germline CDR1 and CDR2 sequences are MNHEY and SVGAGI. The CDR3 coding sequence is TGTGCCAGCAGTTACTCCCGGACAGGGGGTGGTGGCTACACCTTC. The encoded protein is CASSYSRTGGGGYTF.

This rearrangement joins TRBV29-1 to TRBJ2-3, with a tentative D call TRBD2 (6 bases). This CDR3 has 14 amino acids. V dropped 6 bases and J dropped 3 bases, with 16 bases sitting between them. Germline V gene data show CDR1 as SQVTM and CDR2 as ANQGSEA. CDR3 protein: CSVGTLQRTDTQYF. CDR3 DNA sequence: TGCAGCGTCGGGACTCTTCAAAGAACAGATACGCAGTATTTT.

The chain combines TRBV15 with TRBJ2-7; no reliable D call. The CDR3 sequence is 13 residues long. The germline V gene encodes CDR1 LNHNV and CDR2 YYDKDF (reference sequence). V dropped 1 base and J dropped 5 bases, with 9 bases sitting between them. Here the CDR3 DNA reads TGTGCCACCAGCAGAGCTCTTGGGGACGAGCAGTACTTC. This codes for CATSRALGDEQYF.

V is TRBV30 and J is TRBJ2-1, with no clear D. Deletions cut 1 base from V and 15 bases from J, with 19 bases between. The CDR3 is made up of 13 amino acids. Germline CDR1 GTSNPN, CDR2 SVGIG (reference sequence). CDR3 DNA: TGTGCCTGGAGTGACAACTTCCCGGACCCCAGGTTCTTC. The encoded protein is CAWSDNFPDPRFF.

The chain links TRBV2 to TRBJ2-3; D is ambiguous. V was cut by 7 bases and J by 0 bases, with 5 bases left in between. This CDR3 comprises 12 residues. Germline V lookup: CDR1 SNHLY, CDR2 FYNNEI. The CDR3 coding sequence is TGTGCCAGCACTCTTAGCACAGATACGCAGTATTTT. Translated, it gives CASTLSTDTQYF.

The DNA for the CDR3 is TGTGCCAGCAGCTTCTACAGGGATTTGAACACTGAAGCTTTCTTT. Its protein is CASSFYRDLNTEAFF. V gene TRBV7-9 combines with J gene TRBJ1-1; D is perhaps TRBD1 (6 bases). The CDR3 is 15 residues long. CDR1 is SEHNR and CDR2 is FQNEAQ in the germline V gene (reference sequence). The V end was cut by 3 bases, the J end by 0 bases, with 11 bases between.

This clone was seen only once. The chain has TRBV27 and TRBJ1-1, with TRBD1 as a possible D gene (5 bases). The CDR3 has 14 amino acids. Per germline, CDR1 MNHEY and CDR2 SMNVEV (reference sequence). Trimming stripped 6 bases from V and 2 bases from J, with 13 bases between. The CDR3 loop is CASRVLTGNTEAFF. CDR3 in DNA: TGTGCCAGCAGGGTTCTCACAGGTAACACTGAAGCTTTCTTT.

The chain joins TRBV5-8 to TRBJ2-7, with TRBD2 as a possible D gene (5 bases). The V gene's germline CDR1 is SGHTS and CDR2 YDEGEE. Trimming stripped 0 bases from V and 3 bases from J, with 7 bases between. This CDR3 comprises 13 residues. The CDR3 region is CASSLGGNYEQYF. Written as DNA, the CDR3 is TGTGCCAGCAGCTTGGGAGGGAACTACGAGCAGTACTTC.

This chain connects TRBV2 to TRBJ2-1; 9 bases map to TRBD2. This CDR3 is 13 amino acids long. The ends lost 3 bases at V and 10 bases at J; junction bases unmatched: 4. Germline loops: CDR1 SNHLY, CDR2 FYNNEI. DNA of the CDR3: TGTGCCAGCAGTGATACCCTAGCGGGAGAGCAGTTCTTC. It is translated as CASSDTLAGEQFF. Together with reference TRBV2 and TRBJ2-1, the CDR3 gives the full variable domain: EPEVTQTPSHQVTQMGQEVILRCVPISNHLYFYWYRQILGQKVEFLVSFYNNEISEKSEIFDDQFSVERPDGSNFTLKIRSTKLEDSAMYFCASSDTLAGEQFFGPGTRLTVL.

About this clone: The sample has other DNA sequences that encode this CDR3 too. The gene calls are TRBV6-5 and TRBJ2-2; D gene ambiguous. Trimming removed 3 bases at V and 2 bases at J, with 1 base between. CDR1 and CDR2 (germline): MNHEY, SVGAGI. The CDR3 covers 12 residues. In DNA, the CDR3 is TGTGCCAGCAGTTATAACACCGGGGAGCTGTTTTTT. Translation gives CASSYNTGELFF.

The chain uses TRBV6-1 and TRBJ1-1, with D maybe TRBD1 (6 bases). The CDR3 loop spans 14 amino acids. With 4 bases removed from V and 4 bases from J, the gap between germline ends came to 13 bases. The germline V gene encodes CDR1 MNHNS and CDR2 SASEGT. The CDR3 loop reads CASSAYTGITEAFF. Written as DNA, the CDR3 is TGTGCCAGCAGTGCCTATACAGGGATCACTGAAGCTTTCTTT.

The chain uses TRBV2 and TRBJ1-1; 7 bases map to TRBD1. Germline trimming cut 6 bases from V and 4 bases from J; bases unmatched to any gene: 8. CDR1 and CDR2 from the germline V gene are SNHLY and FYNNEI. The CDR3 is 14 residues long. The CDR3 spells CASSSGGQSTEAFF. CDR3 nucleotides: TGTGCCAGCAGCTCAGGGGGACAGAGCACTGAAGCTTTCTTT.

The chain carries TRBV19 and TRBJ1-1; no clear D gene. CDR1 LNHDA and CDR2 SQIVND come from the germline V gene (reference sequence). Trimming stripped 1 base from V and 0 bases from J, with 6 bases between. The CDR3 loop spans 14 amino acids. The CDR3 DNA reads as TGTGCCAGTAGTATAGGGCCCTTGAACACTGAAGCTTTCTTT. It codes for CASSIGPLNTEAFF.

The chain has TRBV14 and TRBJ2-7; D remains ambiguous. V lost 0 bases to trimming and J lost 4 bases, with 7 bases between them. The CDR3 is 13 amino acids. Germline lookup yields CDR1 SGHDN and CDR2 FVKESK. The CDR3 is CASSQDPQYEQYF. CDR3 bases: TGTGCCAGCAGCCAAGATCCGCAGTACGAGCAGTACTTC.

V gene TRBV23-1 combines with J gene TRBJ1-3; D is undetermined. TRBV23-1 is filed as an ORF, its function uncertain. This CDR3 region has 13 residues. V was cut by 5 bases and J by 0 bases, with 5 bases left in between. The CDR3 sequence: CASSSDSGNTIYF. As DNA, the CDR3 is TGCGCCAGCAGTTCAGACTCTGGAAACACCATATATTTT.

The chain's CDR3 is CASSNGQAEGWFYTEAFF. CDR3 DNA sequence: TGTGCCAGCAGCAATGGACAGGCCGAAGGATGGTTCTACACTGAAGCTTTCTTT. The chain combines TRBV28 with TRBJ1-1, with TRBD1 matching 7 bases. CDR1 MDHEN and CDR2 SYDVKM come from the germline V gene. Unmatched junction bases numbered 19, after V lost 6 bases and J lost 3 bases. This CDR3 spans 18 amino acids. Drawing the rest from reference TRBV28 and TRBJ1-1, the complete variable domain is DVKVTQSSRYLVKRTGEKVFLECVQDMDHENMFWYRQDPGLGLRLIYFSYDVKMKEKGDIPEGYSVSREKKERFSLILESASTNQTSMYLCASSNGQAEGWFYTEAFFGQGTRLTVV.

This chain connects TRBV5-1 to TRBJ2-7; no clear D gene. Trimming removed 3 bases from V and 1 base from J, with 11 bases in between. The germline V gene encodes CDR1 SGHRS and CDR2 YFSETQ. The CDR3 runs to 14 residues. CDR3 sequence: CASSSLTNSYEQYF. The CDR3 nucleotides are TGCGCCAGCAGCTCCTTGACAAATTCCTACGAGCAGTACTTC.

The genes are TRBV27 and TRBJ2-3; 11 nucleotides agree with TRBD2. The V gene's germline CDR1 is MNHEY and CDR2 SMNVEV (reference sequence). The CDR3 spans 15 residues. Trimming cost V 8 bases and J 0 bases; bases outside gene matches: 4. The CDR3 bases are TGTGCCAGCGGCAGACTAGCGGGGAGCACAGATACGCAGTATTTT. Translation gives CASGRLAGSTDTQYF.

A note on this clone: Different DNA sequences within this sample yield the same CDR3. The chain combines TRBV18 with TRBJ2-1; 11 bases align to TRBD2. The CDR3 loop spans 15 amino acids. Germline V gene lookup returns CDR1 KGHSH and CDR2 LQKENI. Losses at the gene ends were 3 bases for V and 3 bases for J; bases not matched to a gene: 1. For the CDR3, the DNA is TGTGCCAGCTCACCCGGGACTAGCGGCTACAATGAGCAGTTCTTC. Translation gives CASSPGTSGYNEQFF.

The chain uses TRBV13 and TRBJ2-2; 9 bases fit TRBD2. CDR1 is PRHDT, CDR2 FYEKMQ, per germline (reference sequence). CDR3 length: 16 residues. The V segment lost 4 bases and the J segment 5 bases; nucleotides outside the gene matches: 8. The CDR3 DNA is TGTGCCAGCAGCTATCATAGCGGGAGTTGGACCGGGGAGCTGTTTTTT. The encoded protein is CASSYHSGSWTGELFF.

The rearrangement links TRBV4-1 to TRBJ2-1; D is ambiguous. CDR3 length: 15 residues. Germline V CDR1 and CDR2: MGHRA, YSYEKL. With 3 bases removed from V and 0 bases from J, the gap between germline ends came to 9 bases. The CDR3 is CASSQVPGSYNEQFF. CDR3 nucleotides: TGCGCCAGCAGCCAGGTGCCGGGCTCCTACAATGAGCAGTTCTTC.

The chain is built from TRBV4-1 and TRBJ1-2; TRBD1 matches 9 bases. The junction had 7 bases not matched to a gene; V was cut back by 1 base and J by 7 bases. Germline CDR1 reads MGHRA; CDR2 reads YSYEKL. This CDR3 contains 15 residues. DNA for the CDR3: TGCGCCAGCAGCCAAGTAACCGGGACAGGGTTTGGCTACACCTTC. Translating it yields CASSQVTGTGFGYTF.

The chain joins TRBV11-2 to TRBJ2-7; weak D call: TRBD2 (6 bases). This CDR3 spans 16 amino acids. With 3 bases removed from V and 2 bases from J, the gap between germline ends came to 17 bases. Germline loops: CDR1 SGHAT, CDR2 FQNNGV. The CDR3 spells CASSFGGGGRTYEQYF. CDR3 coding DNA: TGTGCCAGCAGCTTTGGGGGAGGAGGCAGAACCTACGAGCAGTACTTC.

This chain connects TRBV28 to TRBJ1-4, with TRBD1 as a possible D gene (5 bases). The V gene's germline CDR1 is MDHEN and CDR2 SYDVKM. The CDR3 covers 14 residues. Between the trimmed V and J ends, which lost 10 bases and 5 bases, there was a span of 17 bases. CDR3 DNA sequence: TGTGCCATATCCCGGGACCGCCCGAATGAAAAACTGTTTTTT. This gives the protein CAISRDRPNEKLFF.

The rearrangement joins TRBV4-2 to TRBJ2-5; TRBD1 aligns across 8 bases. Germline CDR1 is LGHNA and CDR2 is YNFKEQ. Trimming at V came to 6 bases and at J to 4 bases, leaving 4 bases not matched to a gene. The CDR3 loop spans 13 amino acids. The CDR3 DNA sequence: TGTGCCAGCAGTCAGGGGGCCCGAGAGACCCAGTACTTC. Its protein product is CASSQGARETQYF.